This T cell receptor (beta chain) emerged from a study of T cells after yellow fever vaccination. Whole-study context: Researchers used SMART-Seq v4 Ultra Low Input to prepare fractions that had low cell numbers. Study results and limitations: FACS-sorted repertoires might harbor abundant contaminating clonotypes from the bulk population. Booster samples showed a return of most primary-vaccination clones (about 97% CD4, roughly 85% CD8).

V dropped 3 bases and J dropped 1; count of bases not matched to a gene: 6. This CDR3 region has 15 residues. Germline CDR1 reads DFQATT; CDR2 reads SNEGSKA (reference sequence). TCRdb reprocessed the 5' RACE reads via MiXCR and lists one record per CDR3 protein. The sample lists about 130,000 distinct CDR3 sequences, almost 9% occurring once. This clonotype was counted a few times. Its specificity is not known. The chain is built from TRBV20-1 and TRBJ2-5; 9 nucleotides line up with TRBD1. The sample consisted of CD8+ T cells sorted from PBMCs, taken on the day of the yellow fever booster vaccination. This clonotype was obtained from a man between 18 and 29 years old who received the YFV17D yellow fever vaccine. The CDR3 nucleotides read TGCAGTGCTAGCAGAGACAGGGGGTTCCAAGAGACCCAGTACTTC. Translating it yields CSASRDRGFQETQYF.